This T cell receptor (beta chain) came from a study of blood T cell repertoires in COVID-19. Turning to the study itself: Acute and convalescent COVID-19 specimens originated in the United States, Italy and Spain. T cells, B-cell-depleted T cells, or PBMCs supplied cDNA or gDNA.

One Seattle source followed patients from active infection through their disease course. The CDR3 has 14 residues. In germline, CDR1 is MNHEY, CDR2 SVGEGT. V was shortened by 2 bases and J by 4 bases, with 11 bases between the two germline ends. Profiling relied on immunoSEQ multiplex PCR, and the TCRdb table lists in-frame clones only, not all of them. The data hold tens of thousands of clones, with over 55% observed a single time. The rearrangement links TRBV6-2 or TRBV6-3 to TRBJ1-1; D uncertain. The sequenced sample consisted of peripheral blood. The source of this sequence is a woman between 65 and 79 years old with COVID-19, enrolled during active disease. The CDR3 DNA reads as TGTGCCAGCAGTTACGGTAGACATGTCACTGAAGCTTTCTTT. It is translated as CASSYGRHVTEAFF.